This TCR beta chain was retrieved from a study of blood T cells in healthy people across ages. Germline V gives CDR1 DFQATT, CDR2 SNEGSKA (reference sequence). The CDR3 totals 15 residues. The V end lost 0 bases, the J end lost 7 bases, and 15 bases lay between the germline ends. The use of a sample-barcoded 5' primer and a J-beta primer mix characterized a second PCR of about 7 to 12 cycles. TCRdb called the 5' RACE reads again in MiXCR, with one record for every CDR3 protein. This sample yields roughly 680,000 distinct CDR3 sequences, of which 21% are seen a single time; roughly 3.6% belongs to the top ten.

Sequenced sample: blood. V and J are TRBV20-1 and TRBJ1-4; D uncertain. This clonotype was sampled from a man aged 65 to 85 in good health. In DNA form, the CDR3 reads TGCAGTGCTAGAGATAAAAGAGGAAACAGTGAAAAACTGTTTTTT. Amino acid sequence: CSARDKRGNSEKLFF.